This T cell receptor (beta chain) was recorded in a study of blood T cell repertoires in COVID-19. Sequencing was performed with immunoSEQ multiplex PCR; in TCRdb, only in-frame clones are kept and a portion is missing. Found here are about 24,000 clones, approximately 72% of them singletons; the top ten hold 43%. V gave up 6 bases and J gave up 6 bases; unmatched junction bases: 5. The CDR3 loop spans 14 amino acids. Looked up from germline, CDR1 is MNHEY and CDR2 is SVGAGI. The TCR comes from a woman aged 80 or over with acute or convalescent COVID-19. V is TRBV6-5 and J is TRBJ1-6; 7 nucleotides match TRBD1. The specimen sequenced was peripheral blood. The CDR3 nucleotides are TGTGCCAGCAGGGCCCAGGGGGGTAATTCACCCCTCCACTTT. Its translation is CASRAQGGNSPLHF.